This T cell receptor (beta chain) was captured by sequencing in a study of hypomethylating agent response in myelodysplastic syndrome. About the study: Responders were 6 or 7 patients with complete response or hematologic improvement; a few were non-responders.

TCRdb's copy holds only in-frame clones and misses some; the assay was immunoSEQ multiplex PCR. The sample consists of about 6,000 clones, about 80% of them appearing once. Study results and limitations: No significant post-treatment change in richness, rarefaction diversity or clonality, across all patients or response groups.

On this clone: Its antigen remains unknown.

The material sequenced was bone marrow, taken before or after starting hypomethylating agent treatment for myelodysplastic syndrome (not recorded which). This clonotype originated in a human donor with myelodysplastic syndrome.

CDR3 sequence: CASSPPYAAYNEQFF. CDR3 DNA sequence: TGTGCCAGCAGCCCCCCCTACGCAGCTTACAATGAGCAGTTCTTC. V usage is TRBV5-6 and J usage is TRBJ2-1; D is undetermined. Germline assignment: CDR1 SGHDT and CDR2 YYEEEE. The V end lost 4 bases, the J end lost 4 bases, and 15 bases lay between the germline ends. The CDR3 has 15 residues.